The sequence of this T cell receptor (beta chain) was determined in a study of blood T cell repertoires in COVID-19. Study-wide context: Acute-phase and convalescent COVID-19 samples originated in the United States, Italy and Spain. Sources were T cells, B-cell-depleted T cells, or PBMCs; the material itself was cDNA or gDNA.

Original processing notes: Researchers report that nucleated cell counts were estimated from reference gene primer amplification. Clones were sequenced by immunoSEQ multiplex PCR, and TCRdb holds only the in-frame ones, with some missing. That table is the source of V, J and clone size, and D and trimming were worked out from the DNA. The repertoire holds around 140,000 clones, about 89% seen once, with roughly a sixth in the top ten. This CDR3 spans 16 amino acids. V was clipped by 5 bases and J by 4 bases; unmatched bases: 12. Germline loops: CDR1 SQVTM, CDR2 ANQGSEA. The sequence was collected from a man in his fifties with active or convalescent COVID-19. Sequenced material: peripheral blood. The chain couples TRBV29-1 to TRBJ2-2; 8 bases match TRBD1. CDR3 amino acids: CSVPNSGTGPTGELFF. CDR3 sequence (DNA): TGCAGCGTTCCGAATTCCGGGACAGGTCCCACCGGGGAGCTGTTTTTT.